Listed here are 32 T cell receptor beta chains from one sample, sequenced in a study of T cell responses to AZD1222 COVID-19 vaccine (dated by TCRdb to the early 2020s). Library method: the immunoSEQ multiplex PCR assay. Imported from immuneACCESS, the table was reduced by TCRdb to in-frame sequences with V and J called. These copies leave out some clones; in studies compared against another copy, an unresolved V gene accounts for under half, and the cause of the remainder is not known. This sample gives around 140,000 clones in total; roughly nine tenths of them show up just once. The ten largest clones take up roughly 7.1% of the sample. Per the publication, the time point label means: about 28 days (+/-7) after the second vaccine dose. Reading the label with the study, this specimen's treatment or condition is: meningococcal conjugate vaccine given as trial control. The source was peripheral blood, collected 28 days after the second dose of the MenACWY control vaccine. The receptors stem from an adult who received the MenACWY meningococcal vaccine as a control.

The CDR3 DNA sequence: TGTGCCAGCAGCCCAATGGGTCGGGGCCTACTCAGCTCGGTTGAAAAACTGTTTTTT. This translates into CASSPMGRGLLSSVEKLFF. The chain links TRBV7-9 to TRBJ1-4; tentative D call: TRBD1 (5 bases). The CDR3 runs 19 residues. Germline CDR1 is SEHNR and CDR2 is FQNEAQ (reference sequence). V dropped 5 bases and J dropped 7 bases, with 29 bases sitting between them.

The chain employs TRBV24-1 and TRBJ2-5; D gene ambiguous. This CDR3 is built from 13 residues. The germline V gene encodes CDR1 KGHDR and CDR2 SFDVKD. V was trimmed by 6 bases and J by 1 base, leaving 8 bases between them. Here the CDR3 reads CATSLPSQETQYF. DNA of the CDR3: TGTGCCACCAGTCTTCCAAGCCAAGAGACCCAGTACTTC.

In this sample, this clone turned up once. This chain connects TRBV28 to TRBJ2-3; a possible D gene is TRBD2 (6 bases). The CDR3 runs to 14 residues. Germline CDR1 reads MDHEN; CDR2 reads SYDVKM. V was clipped by 10 bases and J by 2 bases, with 16 bases between them. The CDR3 DNA sequence: TGTGCCACCCGGTGGCGGGGAGTCACAGATACGCAGTATTTT. It is translated as CATRWRGVTDTQYF.

This chain uses TRBV7-2 with TRBJ2-7; 7 bases are a match to TRBD1. The CDR3 has 14 amino acids. The germline V gene encodes CDR1 SGHTA and CDR2 FQGNSA. V lost 5 bases to trimming and J lost 3 bases; unmatched junction nucleotides: 7. The CDR3 here is CASSPRGQNYEQYF. In DNA form, the CDR3 reads TGTGCCAGCAGCCCCAGGGGACAGAACTACGAGCAGTACTTC.

The rearrangement joins TRBV13 to TRBJ1-1; TRBD1 is a possible D gene (6 bases). Germline V gene sequence: CDR1 PRHDT, CDR2 FYEKMQ (reference sequence). Trimming took 8 bases from V and 4 from J, leaving 11 bases between them. CDR3 length: 12 amino acids. CDR3 region: CASSRGVTEAFF. In DNA, the CDR3 is TGTGCCAGCTCCAGGGGTGTCACTGAAGCTTTCTTT.

The chain employs TRBV19 and TRBJ2-7; TRBD1 matches at 8 bases. This CDR3 is 14 amino acids long. Germline assignment: CDR1 LNHDA and CDR2 SQIVND (reference sequence). Losses at the gene ends were 5 bases for V and 8 bases for J; bases not matched to a gene: 11. The CDR3 protein is CASSATGVIEKQYF. The CDR3 DNA follows: TGTGCCAGTAGTGCGACAGGGGTCATTGAGAAGCAGTACTTC.

This sequence joins TRBV30 and TRBJ2-7; 10 nucleotides match TRBD1. V lost 0 bases to trimming and J lost 5 bases; unmatched junction nucleotides: 7. Per germline, CDR1 GTSNPN and CDR2 SVGIG (reference sequence). This CDR3 has 15 amino acids. The CDR3 region has the DNA TGTGCCTGGAGTGTACTCGGGACAGGGGACCACGAGCAGTACTTC. Translation gives CAWSVLGTGDHEQYF.

This clone was detected once. The chain couples TRBV11-3 to TRBJ2-3; 10 positions agree with TRBD2. Germline V CDR1 and CDR2: SGHNT, YENEEA. Trimming cost V 3 bases and J 6 bases; bases outside gene matches: 6. There are 15 residues in the CDR3. Here the CDR3 reads CASSLSSGRMDTQYF. DNA of the CDR3: TGTGCCAGCAGCTTGAGTAGCGGGAGGATGGATACGCAGTATTTT.

The genes are TRBV18 and TRBJ2-7; 10 bases agree with TRBD1. CDR1 is KGHSH, CDR2 LQKENI, per germline. The V and J ends lost 3 bases and 2 bases, in that order; junction bases with no gene match: 7. CDR3 length: 16 amino acids. The CDR3 reads CASSPFSDRGAYEQYF. Written as DNA, the CDR3 is TGTGCCAGCTCACCTTTTTCGGACAGGGGGGCCTACGAGCAGTACTTC.

This clone has a single count. This sequence joins TRBV2 and TRBJ2-1; no clear D gene. Germline assignment: CDR1 SNHLY and CDR2 FYNNEI. V lost 8 bases, J lost 6 bases, and 11 bases lay in between. This CDR3 region has 12 residues. The CDR3, as DNA: TGTGCCAGCCAAGAACTGGGCAATGAGCAGTTCTTC. This sequence encodes CASQELGNEQFF.

The V call is TRBV7-2, the J call TRBJ1-1; the D is unclear. This CDR3 is 15 amino acids long. The V gene lost 3 bases and the J gene lost 9 bases, with 20 bases spanning the gap. In germline, CDR1 is SGHTA, CDR2 FQGNSA. CDR3 in amino acids: CASSFAGSTLSQAFF. DNA for the CDR3: TGTGCCAGCAGCTTCGCCGGGTCGACCTTAAGCCAAGCTTTCTTT.

This chain links TRBV28 with TRBJ1-1, with TRBD1 matching 9 bases. The CDR3 length is 18 residues. The germline V gene encodes CDR1 MDHEN and CDR2 SYDVKM. The V and J ends lost 6 bases and 2 bases, in that order; junction bases with no gene match: 16. CDR3 DNA: TGTGCCAGCAGCTCCCCGACAGGGGGGGTGGGGATTAACACTGAAGCTTTCTTT. The encoded protein is CASSSPTGGVGINTEAFF. The full variable domain, its missing parts supplied by reference TRBV28 and TRBJ1-1, is DVKVTQSSRYLVKRTGEKVFLECVQDMDHENMFWYRQDPGLGLRLIYFSYDVKMKEKGDIPEGYSVSREKKERFSLILESASTNQTSMYLCASSSPTGGVGINTEAFFGQGTRLTVV.

The gene calls are TRBV30 and TRBJ2-6; D is possibly TRBD2 (6 bases). The CDR3 has 17 residues. Trimming shortened V by 3 bases and J by 0 bases, and 15 bases separated the two germline ends. Germline V gene data show CDR1 as GTSNPN and CDR2 as SVGIG (reference sequence). Here the CDR3 reads CAWRPGLLSSGANVLTF. The CDR3 coding sequence is TGTGCCTGGAGACCGGGACTTCTGAGCTCTGGGGCCAACGTCCTGACTTTC.

This clone has a handful of counts. The chain recombines TRBV30 with TRBJ2-1; D might be TRBD1 (5 bases). The CDR3 extends over 11 amino acids. Trimming took 4 bases from V and 9 from J, leaving 10 bases between them. The V gene's germline CDR1 is GTSNPN and CDR2 SVGIG (reference sequence). The CDR3 region has the DNA TGTGCCTGGACAGGGTTCGGTGAGCAGTTCTTC. Translated: CAWTGFGEQFF.

The chain uses TRBV9 and TRBJ2-7; unclear D gene. Germline V gene sequence: CDR1 SGDLS, CDR2 YYNGEE. V lost 0 bases to trimming and J lost 2 bases, with 9 bases between them. The CDR3 runs to 14 residues. CDR3 sequence reads: CASSVAWNTYEQYF. The CDR3 nucleotides read TGTGCCAGCAGCGTAGCCTGGAATACCTACGAGCAGTACTTC.

This chain connects TRBV10-3 to TRBJ2-2; the match to TRBD1 covers 9 bases. Germline trimming cut 3 bases from V and 4 bases from J; bases unmatched to any gene: 12. CDR1 and CDR2 (germline): ENHRY, SYGVKD. The CDR3 length is 18 residues. The CDR3 here is CAISERAPGQGTTGELFF. The CDR3 bases are TGTGCCATCAGTGAAAGAGCCCCGGGACAGGGAACCACCGGGGAGCTGTTTTTT.

V and J are TRBV4-3 and TRBJ1-1; TRBD1 agrees at 7 bases. Germline CDR1 is LGHNA and CDR2 is YSLEER. With 1 base clipped from V and 0 bases from J, the junction kept 2 bases outside the gene matches. This CDR3 contains 15 residues. This CDR3 is CASSQGTGLNTEAFF. As DNA, the CDR3 is TGCGCCAGCAGCCAAGGGACAGGATTGAACACTGAAGCTTTCTTT.

This clone was seen once. The V and J genes are TRBV5-4 and TRBJ2-3; the D is unclear. This CDR3 region has 14 residues. Trimming took off 2 bases at V and 4 bases at J, with 11 bases between the two ends. CDR1 is SGHNT, CDR2 YYREEE, per germline (reference sequence). The CDR3 sequence: CASSFANAADTQYF. As DNA, the CDR3 is TGTGCCAGCAGCTTCGCTAACGCCGCAGATACGCAGTATTTT.

The chain joins TRBV12-3 or TRBV12-4 to TRBJ2-7, with a possible D match to TRBD2 (6 bases). V was clipped by 3 bases and J by 6 bases, with 12 bases between them. The CDR3 is 13 amino acids. CDR3 nucleotides: TGTGCCAGCAGTTTTACGGGAGAGTTCGAGCAGTACTTC. Protein: CASSFTGEFEQYF.

Concerning this clone itself: Additional DNA sequences in this sample encode the identical CDR3. The chain has TRBV10-3 and TRBJ2-4; 8 nucleotides agree with TRBD2. Trimming at V came to 3 bases and at J to 0 bases, leaving 10 bases not matched to a gene. The CDR3 runs to 18 residues. Per the germline V gene, CDR1 is ENHRY and CDR2 is SYGVKD. DNA for the CDR3: TGTGCCATCAGTGACCTTCTAACTAGCGGACTAGCCAAAAACATTCAGTACTTC. As protein: CAISDLLTSGLAKNIQYF.

This rearrangement joins TRBV19 to TRBJ1-2; TRBD1 is a possible D gene (5 bases). Looked up from germline, CDR1 is LNHDA and CDR2 is SQIVND (reference sequence). The CDR3 has 14 residues. V was shortened by 7 bases and J by 7 bases, with 19 bases between the two germline ends. The CDR3 protein is CASTGLSGLGGYTF. In DNA, the CDR3 is TGTGCCAGTACCGGTCTTTCAGGGTTAGGTGGCTACACCTTC.

This clone is a singleton in its sample. The chain couples TRBV19 to TRBJ2-3; 9 bases fit TRBD2. The CDR3 is made up of 15 amino acids. V was pared by 4 bases and J by 4 bases, with 6 bases of the junction left unmatched. Germline values: CDR1 LNHDA, CDR2 SQIVND (reference sequence). CDR3 sequence: CASSRAGGPADTQYF. For the CDR3, the DNA is TGTGCCAGTAGTAGGGCGGGGGGGCCAGCAGATACGCAGTATTTT.

The chain carries TRBV5-1 and TRBJ1-5, with D unclear. The CDR3 consists of 13 residues. Between the trimmed V and J ends, which lost 0 bases and 7 bases, there was a span of 8 bases. Germline V CDR1 and CDR2: SGHRS, YFSETQ. This chain's CDR3 is CASSLDGNQPQHF. CDR3 in DNA: TGCGCCAGCAGCTTGGATGGGAACCAGCCCCAGCATTTT.

V gene TRBV5-4 combines with J gene TRBJ2-1, with 10 bases fitting TRBD2. J gave up 8 bases and V 2 bases, and 10 bases lay outside the gene matches. The germline CDR1 and CDR2 sequences are SGHNT and YYREEE (reference sequence). CDR3 size: 16 residues. DNA of the CDR3: TGTGCCAGCAGCTTCCCCCCTAGCGGGAGTGTCGATGAGCAGTTCTTC. This codes for CASSFPPSGSVDEQFF.

The CDR3 DNA is TGTGCCAGCACTCCAAGGGGGGGAGGCAATGGCTACACCTTC. Its protein product is CASTPRGGGNGYTF. The rearrangement links TRBV6-5 to TRBJ1-2, with D tentatively TRBD1 (6 bases). Germline V gene lookup returns CDR1 MNHEY and CDR2 SVGAGI. V dropped 7 bases and J dropped 6 bases, with 18 bases sitting between them. The CDR3 consists of 14 residues.

V and J are TRBV19 and TRBJ2-7, with 9 nucleotides matching TRBD1. This CDR3 spans 12 amino acids. In germline, CDR1 is LNHDA, CDR2 SQIVND (reference sequence). With V trimmed by 6 bases and J by 12 bases, 9 bases remained unmatched. In nucleotides, the CDR3 is TGTGCCAGTAGAACCGGGACAGGGACACCGTACTTC. Amino acids: CASRTGTGTPYF. Drawing the rest from reference TRBV19 and TRBJ2-7, the complete variable domain is DGGITQSPKYLFRKEGQNVTLSCEQNLNHDAMYWYRQDPGQGLRLIYYSQIVNDFQKGDIAEGYSVSREKKESFPLTVTSAQKNPTAFYLCASRTGTGTPYFGPGTRLTVT.

The chain recombines TRBV29-1 with TRBJ2-5, with D unclear. CDR1 SQVTM and CDR2 ANQGSEA come from the germline V gene. Deletions cut 7 bases from V and 2 bases from J, with 11 bases between. The CDR3 totals 12 residues. The CDR3 region is CSGRAGQETQYF. The CDR3 nucleotides read TGCAGCGGTCGGGCAGGACAAGAGACCCAGTACTTC.

This chain uses TRBV14 with TRBJ2-1, with D perhaps matching TRBD2 (7 bases). The CDR3 spans 15 residues. V shed 7 bases and J shed 4 bases, with 17 bases lying between them. The V gene's germline CDR1 is SGHDN and CDR2 FVKESK. The CDR3 sequence: CASNRGGRQYNEQFF. CDR3 DNA sequence: TGTGCCAGCAATAGGGGGGGACGGCAGTACAATGAGCAGTTCTTC.

The rearrangement links TRBV5-1 to TRBJ1-5; 9 positions agree with TRBD1. CDR1 is SGHRS, CDR2 YFSETQ, per germline. CDR3 length equals 15 residues. Trimming removed 0 bases from V and 6 bases from J; junction bases left unmatched: 4. As DNA, the CDR3 is TGCGCCAGCAGCTTGGATACAGGGGGCGGTCAGCCCCAGCATTTT. It yields the protein CASSLDTGGGQPQHF.

This chain joins TRBV28 and TRBJ2-5, with D possibly TRBD2 on 6 matching bases. Germline V gene lookup returns CDR1 MDHEN and CDR2 SYDVKM. This CDR3 has 15 amino acids. Trimming removed 6 bases at V and 2 bases at J, with 16 bases between. In nucleotides, the CDR3 is TGTGCCAGCAGACGCGGAGGGACCTCACAAGAGACCCAGTACTTC. The encoded protein is CASRRGGTSQETQYF.

This chain joins TRBV3-1 (or the pseudogene TRBV3-2) and TRBJ1-2, with TRBD1 as a possible D gene (5 bases). Germline values: CDR1 LGHDT, CDR2 YNNKEL (reference sequence). This CDR3 is 13 amino acids long. Trimming took 2 bases from V and 3 from J, leaving 7 bases between them. For the CDR3, the DNA is TGTGCCAGCAGCCAAACAGGTGACTATGGCTACACCTTC. Translation gives CASSQTGDYGYTF.

CDR3 residues: CASSLGFGNEQFF. The CDR3 DNA follows: TGTGCCAGCAGCCTCGGATTTGGCAATGAGCAGTTCTTC. The chain links TRBV3-1 (or the pseudogene TRBV3-2) to TRBJ2-1; D remains unclear. Looked up from germline, CDR1 is LGHDT and CDR2 is YNNKEL (reference sequence). Trimming removed 4 bases at V and 6 bases at J, with 10 bases between. The length of the CDR3 is 13 residues.